This TCR beta chain was identified during a study of OX40 agonist ivuxolimab in advanced cancers. Turning to the study itself: Six ivuxolimab dose levels, 0.01 to 10 mg/kg, were given intravenously every 2 weeks. Study findings and constraints: Averaged across samples, CD8+ T cells carried more expanded clones than CD4+ did. Antigen specificity of clonally expanded peripheral T cells was not established.

Germline V gene data show CDR1 as SGHTA and CDR2 as FQGTGA. J gave up 1 base and V 3 bases, and 2 bases lay outside the gene matches. The CDR3 has 14 amino acids. This clone was detected once. Its matching antigen is unknown. The assay was immunoSEQ multiplex PCR, and TCRdb's table has in-frame clones only and misses some. The table records about 89,000 clones, 70% to 90% of them present only once. A history of autoimmune disease or systemic immunosuppression excluded patients. The chain combines TRBV7-3 with TRBJ2-5; 7 bases match TRBD2. The TCR originated in an adult with an advanced solid tumor such as melanoma, head and neck, liver or kidney cancer. Sequences were derived from CD4+ or CD8+ T cells sorted from blood, sampled in a trial of the OX40 agonist ivuxolimab. The CDR3 region has the DNA TGTGCCAGCAGCTTGCTAGCGGCCCAAGAGACCCAGTACTTC. Translating gives CASSLLAAQETQYF.